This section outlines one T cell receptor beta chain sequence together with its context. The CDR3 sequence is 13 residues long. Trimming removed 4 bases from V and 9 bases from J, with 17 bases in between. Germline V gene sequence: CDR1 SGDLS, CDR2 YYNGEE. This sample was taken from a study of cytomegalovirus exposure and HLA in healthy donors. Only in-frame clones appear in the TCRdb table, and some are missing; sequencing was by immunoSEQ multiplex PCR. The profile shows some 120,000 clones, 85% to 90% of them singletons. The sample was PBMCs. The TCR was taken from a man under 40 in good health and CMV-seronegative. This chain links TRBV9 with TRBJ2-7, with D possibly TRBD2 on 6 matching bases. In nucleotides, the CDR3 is TGTGCCAGCAGCCCACCCGCCGGGGGTAGGCAGTACTTC. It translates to CASSPPAGGRQYF.